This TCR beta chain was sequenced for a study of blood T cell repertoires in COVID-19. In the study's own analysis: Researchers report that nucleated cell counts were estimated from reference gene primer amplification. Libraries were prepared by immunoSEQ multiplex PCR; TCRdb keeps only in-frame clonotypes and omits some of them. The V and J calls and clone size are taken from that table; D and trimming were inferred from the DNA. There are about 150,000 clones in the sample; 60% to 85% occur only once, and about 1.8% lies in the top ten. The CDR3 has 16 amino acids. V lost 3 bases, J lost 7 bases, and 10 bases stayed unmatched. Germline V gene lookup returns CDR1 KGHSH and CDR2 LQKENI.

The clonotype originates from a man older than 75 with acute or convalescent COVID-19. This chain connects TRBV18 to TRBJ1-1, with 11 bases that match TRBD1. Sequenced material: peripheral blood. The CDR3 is CASSPIRTGGDDEAFF. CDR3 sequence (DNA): TGTGCCAGCTCACCTATCAGGACAGGGGGCGATGATGAAGCTTTCTTT.